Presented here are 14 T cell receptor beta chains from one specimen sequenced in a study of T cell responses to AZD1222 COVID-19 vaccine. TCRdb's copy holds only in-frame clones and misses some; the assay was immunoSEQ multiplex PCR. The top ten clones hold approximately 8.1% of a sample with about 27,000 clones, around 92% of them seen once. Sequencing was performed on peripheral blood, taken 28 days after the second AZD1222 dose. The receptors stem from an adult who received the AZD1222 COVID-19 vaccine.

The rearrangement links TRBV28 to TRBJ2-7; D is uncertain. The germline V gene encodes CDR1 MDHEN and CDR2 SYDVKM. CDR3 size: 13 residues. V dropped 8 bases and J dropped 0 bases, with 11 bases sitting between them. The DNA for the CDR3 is TGTGCCAGCGGCCCAGGCAGCTCCTACGAGCAGTACTTC. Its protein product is CASGPGSSYEQYF. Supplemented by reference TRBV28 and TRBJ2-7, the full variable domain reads DVKVTQSSRYLVKRTGEKVFLECVQDMDHENMFWYRQDPGLGLRLIYFSYDVKMKEKGDIPEGYSVSREKKERFSLILESASTNQTSMYLCASGPGSSYEQYFGPGTRLTVT.

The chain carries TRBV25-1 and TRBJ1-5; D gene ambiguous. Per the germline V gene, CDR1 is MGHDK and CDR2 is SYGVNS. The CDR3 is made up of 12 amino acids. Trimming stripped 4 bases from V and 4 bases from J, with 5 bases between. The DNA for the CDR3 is TGTGCCAGCAGTGTGGCGAATCAGCCCCAGCATTTT. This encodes CASSVANQPQHF.

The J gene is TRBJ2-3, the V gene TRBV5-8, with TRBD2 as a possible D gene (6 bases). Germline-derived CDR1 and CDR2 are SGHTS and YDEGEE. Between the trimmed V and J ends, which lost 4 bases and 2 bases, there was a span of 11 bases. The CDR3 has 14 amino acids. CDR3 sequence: CASSKGTATDTQYF. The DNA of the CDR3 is TGTGCCAGCAGCAAAGGGACTGCCACAGATACGCAGTATTTT. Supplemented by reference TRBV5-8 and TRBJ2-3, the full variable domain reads EAGVTQSPTHLIKTRGQQATLRCSPISGHTSVYWYQQALGLGLQFLLWYDEGEERNRGNFPPRFSGRQFPNYSSELNVNALELEDSALYLCASSKGTATDTQYFGPGTRLTVL.

The CDR3 is CASVGGSRHNEQFF. In DNA form, the CDR3 reads TGTGCTAGTGTGGGCGGGAGTCGCCACAATGAGCAGTTCTTC. V usage is TRBV12-5 and J usage is TRBJ2-1; 7 bases fit TRBD2. Germline CDR1 is LGHNT and CDR2 is FRNRAP. J was trimmed by 5 bases and V by 7 bases; bases with no gene match: 8. This CDR3 is built from 14 residues.

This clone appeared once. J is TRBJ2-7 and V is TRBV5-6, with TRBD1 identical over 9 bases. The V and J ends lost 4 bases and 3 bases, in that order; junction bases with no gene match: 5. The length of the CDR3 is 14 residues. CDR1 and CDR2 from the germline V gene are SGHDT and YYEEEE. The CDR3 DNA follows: TGTGCCAGCAGCGGGGGACAGGGAGGCTACGAGCAGTACTTC. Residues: CASSGGQGGYEQYF.

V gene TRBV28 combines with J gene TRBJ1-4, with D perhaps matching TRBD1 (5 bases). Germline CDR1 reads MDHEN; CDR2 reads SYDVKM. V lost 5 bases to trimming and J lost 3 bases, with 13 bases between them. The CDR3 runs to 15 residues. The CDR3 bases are TGTGCCAGCAGTCCTACGACAGCAGCTAATGAAAAACTGTTTTTT. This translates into CASSPTTAANEKLFF.

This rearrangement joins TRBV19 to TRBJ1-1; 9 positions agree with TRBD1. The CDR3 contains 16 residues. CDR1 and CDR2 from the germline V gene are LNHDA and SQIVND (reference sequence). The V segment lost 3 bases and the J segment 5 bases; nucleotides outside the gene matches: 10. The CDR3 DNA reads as TGTGCCAGTAGTATCTGGGACAGGGTGAGTGGGACTGAAGCTTTCTTT. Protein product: CASSIWDRVSGTEAFF.

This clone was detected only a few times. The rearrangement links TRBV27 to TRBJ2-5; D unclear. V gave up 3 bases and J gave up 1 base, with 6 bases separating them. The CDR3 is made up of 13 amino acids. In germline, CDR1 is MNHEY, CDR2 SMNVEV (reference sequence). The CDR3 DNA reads TGTGCCAGCAGTTTGAGTTTCCAAGAGACCCAGTACTTC. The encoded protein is CASSLSFQETQYF.

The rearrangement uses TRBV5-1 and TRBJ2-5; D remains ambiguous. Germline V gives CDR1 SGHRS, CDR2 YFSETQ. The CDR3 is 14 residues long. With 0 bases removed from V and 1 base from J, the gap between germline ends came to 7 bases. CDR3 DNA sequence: TGCGCCAGCAGCTTGGGGCAGATCCAAGAGACCCAGTACTTC. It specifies CASSLGQIQETQYF.

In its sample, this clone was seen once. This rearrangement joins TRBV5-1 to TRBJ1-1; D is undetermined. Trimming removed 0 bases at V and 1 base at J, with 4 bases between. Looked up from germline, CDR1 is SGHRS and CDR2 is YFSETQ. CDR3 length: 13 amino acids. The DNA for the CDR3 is TGCGCCAGCAGCTTGGGCAAGAACACTGAAGCTTTCTTT. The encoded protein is CASSLGKNTEAFF.

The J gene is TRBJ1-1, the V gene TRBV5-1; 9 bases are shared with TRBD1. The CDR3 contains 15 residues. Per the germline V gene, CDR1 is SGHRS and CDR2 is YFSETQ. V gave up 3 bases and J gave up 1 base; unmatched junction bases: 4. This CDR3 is CASSSQTGGNTEAFF. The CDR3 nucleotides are TGCGCCAGCAGCTCCCAGACAGGGGGGAACACTGAAGCTTTCTTT.

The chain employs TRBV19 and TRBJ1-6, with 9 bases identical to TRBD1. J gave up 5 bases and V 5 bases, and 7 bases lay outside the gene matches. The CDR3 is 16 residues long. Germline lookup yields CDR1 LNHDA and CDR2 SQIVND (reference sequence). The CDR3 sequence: CASSRTGAQDNSPLHF. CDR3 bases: TGTGCCAGTAGTCGGACAGGGGCGCAGGATAATTCACCCCTCCACTTT.

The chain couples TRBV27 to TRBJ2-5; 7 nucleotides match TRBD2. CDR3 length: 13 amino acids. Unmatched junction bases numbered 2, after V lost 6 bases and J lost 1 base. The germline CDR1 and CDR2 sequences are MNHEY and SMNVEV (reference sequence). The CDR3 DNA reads TGTGCCAGCAGGCTAGCGGTCCAAGAGACCCAGTACTTC. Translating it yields CASRLAVQETQYF.

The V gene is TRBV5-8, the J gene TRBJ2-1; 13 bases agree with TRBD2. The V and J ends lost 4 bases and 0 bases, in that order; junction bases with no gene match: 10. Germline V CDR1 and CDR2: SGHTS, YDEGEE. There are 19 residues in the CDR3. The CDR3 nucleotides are TGTGCCAGCAGCCTGGGACTAGCGGGACGAGCTAGCTCCTACAATGAGCAGTTCTTC. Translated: CASSLGLAGRASSYNEQFF.